The 8 T cell receptor beta chains given below trace back to one sample, sequenced in a study of blood T cell repertoires in COVID-19. Profiled with immunoSEQ multiplex PCR; TCRdb holds only in-frame clones, not every one. Here the sample spans some 160,000 clones, around 80% being singletons. Material for sequencing was peripheral blood. These receptors all come from a man in his sixties or seventies with active or convalescent COVID-19.

By share, this clone counts as medium-sized (0.01 to 0.1%). This sequence joins TRBV11-2 and TRBJ2-7; TRBD2 matches 8 bases. The CDR3 extends over 14 amino acids. The germline gives CDR1 SGHAT, CDR2 FQNNGV. The junction had 6 bases not matched to a gene; V was cut back by 6 bases and J by 2 bases. The CDR3 sequence: CASRIAGTTYEQYF. As DNA, the CDR3 is TGTGCCAGCAGGATAGCGGGAACCACCTACGAGCAGTACTTC.

The J gene is TRBJ2-5, the V gene TRBV24-1, with D possibly matching TRBD1 (5 bases). This CDR3 contains 11 residues. Trimming took off 9 bases at V and 4 bases at J, with 8 bases between the two ends. Per germline, CDR1 KGHDR and CDR2 SFDVKD. CDR3 amino acids: CATQQGETQYF. The CDR3 nucleotides read TGTGCCACCCAGCAGGGAGAGACCCAGTACTTC.

This chain links TRBV7-2 with TRBJ2-3, with 7 bases lining up with TRBD2. Germline CDR1 SGHTA, CDR2 FQGNSA. This CDR3 is built from 14 residues. V dropped 3 bases and J dropped 4; count of bases not matched to a gene: 4. Written as DNA, the CDR3 is TGTGCCAGCAGCTTGGCGGCGGGGGCAGATACGCAGTATTTT. Its protein is CASSLAAGADTQYF.

CDR3 amino acids: CASSSYDRIEGNTIYF. The CDR3 DNA reads TGTGCCAGCAGCTCATATGACAGGATCGAAGGAAACACCATATATTTT. The chain is built from TRBV7-9 and TRBJ1-3; possible D gene TRBD1, 6 bases. The CDR3 is 16 residues long. V lost 4 bases, J lost 4 bases, and 17 bases lay in between. Germline CDR1 is SEHNR and CDR2 is FQNEAQ (reference sequence).

This clone was found once. This chain joins TRBV2 and TRBJ1-5; TRBD1 matches 9 bases. Per germline, CDR1 SNHLY and CDR2 FYNNEI. The CDR3 loop spans 14 amino acids. The trim removed 6 bases at V and 11 bases at J, leaving 11 bases unmatched. Here the CDR3 DNA reads TGTGCCAGCAGACGCACTAAACAGGGGGCGGCCCAGCATTTT. The encoded protein is CASRRTKQGAAQHF.

The chain uses TRBV7-2 and TRBJ1-1; maybe TRBD1 (6 bases). This CDR3 spans 12 amino acids. The germline V gene has CDR1 SGHTA and CDR2 FQGNSA. V was clipped by 3 bases and J by 7 bases, with 9 bases between them. The CDR3: CASSFYRVEAFF. CDR3 DNA sequence: TGTGCCAGCAGCTTTTACAGGGTTGAAGCTTTCTTT.

The rearrangement uses TRBV7-9 and TRBJ1-1; D uncertain. This CDR3 region has 13 residues. The germline gives CDR1 SEHNR, CDR2 FQNEAQ (reference sequence). The V and J ends lost 6 bases and 7 bases respectively, with 15 bases between them. The CDR3: CASRTTLQNEAFF. The CDR3 DNA reads as TGTGCCAGCAGAACTACTCTCCAGAATGAAGCTTTCTTT.

This clone appeared a few times. The chain combines TRBV5-1 with TRBJ1-1, with unresolved D. V was pared by 4 bases and J by 1 base, with 11 bases between. Germline lookup yields CDR1 SGHRS and CDR2 YFSETQ. The CDR3 length is 14 residues. The CDR3 DNA sequence: TGCGCCAGCAGCCCGGGGTCTACGAACACTGAAGCTTTCTTT. Translating it yields CASSPGSTNTEAFF.